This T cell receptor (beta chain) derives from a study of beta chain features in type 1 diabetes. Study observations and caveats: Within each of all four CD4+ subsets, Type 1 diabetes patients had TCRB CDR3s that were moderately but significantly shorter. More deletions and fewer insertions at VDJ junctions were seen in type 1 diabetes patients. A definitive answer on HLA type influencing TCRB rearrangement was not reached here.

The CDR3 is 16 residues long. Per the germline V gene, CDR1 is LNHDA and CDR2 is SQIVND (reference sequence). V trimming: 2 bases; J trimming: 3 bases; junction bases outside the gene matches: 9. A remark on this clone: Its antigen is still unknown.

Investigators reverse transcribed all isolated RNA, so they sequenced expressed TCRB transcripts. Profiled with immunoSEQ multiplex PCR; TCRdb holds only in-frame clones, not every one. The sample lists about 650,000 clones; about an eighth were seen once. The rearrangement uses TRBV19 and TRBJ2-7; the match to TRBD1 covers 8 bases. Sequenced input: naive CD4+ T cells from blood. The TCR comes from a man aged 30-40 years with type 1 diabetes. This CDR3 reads CASSIKQGEIGYEQYF. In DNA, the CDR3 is TGTGCCAGTAGTATAAAACAGGGGGAAATTGGCTACGAGCAGTACTTC.